This passage covers 17 T cell receptor beta chains from one sample sequenced in a study of T cell changes during pregnancy in multiple sclerosis. TCRdb's table, derived via immunoSEQ multiplex PCR, lists solely in-frame clones and lacks some. The sample lists fewer than 40,000 clones; about 93% were seen once. This sample comprised CD4+ T cells from peripheral blood mononuclear cells, obtained after pregnancy. These TCRs come from a female donor in good health, enrolled as a control in a pregnancy study.

The V gene is TRBV30, the J gene TRBJ2-3; D not resolved. V lost 4 bases and J lost 8, with 16 bases in between. This CDR3 has 13 residues. The germline gives CDR1 GTSNPN, CDR2 SVGIG (reference sequence). The CDR3 protein is CAWTLLMSGTQYF. Here the CDR3 DNA reads TGTGCCTGGACCCTCCTCATGTCCGGTACGCAGTATTTT.

The chain couples TRBV19 to TRBJ2-1; TRBD1 matches 12 bases. With V trimmed by 3 bases and J by 7 bases, 7 bases remained unmatched. The CDR3 has 16 amino acids. Germline lookup yields CDR1 LNHDA and CDR2 SQIVND (reference sequence). CDR3 in amino acids: CASSIGGQGARNEQFF. DNA of the CDR3: TGTGCCAGTAGTATTGGGGGACAGGGGGCCCGAAATGAGCAGTTCTTC.

The chain uses TRBV6-1 and TRBJ2-7; 11 bases are shared with TRBD2. The CDR3 has 19 residues. The germline V gene has CDR1 MNHNS and CDR2 SASEGT. Losses at the gene ends were 1 base for V and 2 bases for J; bases not matched to a gene: 13. CDR3 region: CASSEDPFGLAGGPYEQYF. CDR3 DNA sequence: TGTGCCAGCAGTGAAGACCCCTTTGGGCTAGCGGGAGGCCCCTACGAGCAGTACTTC.

The chain has TRBV18 and TRBJ2-3, with D perhaps matching TRBD2 (6 bases). The CDR3 loop spans 16 amino acids. CDR1 and CDR2 from the germline V gene are KGHSH and LQKENI. With 3 bases removed from V and 4 bases from J, the gap between germline ends came to 17 bases. CDR3 sequence reads: CASSPPGLQLPDTQYF. The CDR3 DNA reads TGTGCCAGCTCACCGCCGGGACTTCAACTTCCAGATACGCAGTATTTT.

This chain uses TRBV6-1 with TRBJ1-3; tentatively, D is TRBD1 (6 bases). Germline CDR1 MNHNS, CDR2 SASEGT. Trimming shortened V by 2 bases and J by 2 bases, and 10 bases separated the two germline ends. The CDR3 is 15 amino acids. CDR3 sequence reads: CASSEQAGAGNTIYF. The CDR3 DNA reads TGTGCCAGCAGTGAACAGGCAGGGGCTGGAAACACCATATATTTT.

The chain joins TRBV5-4 to TRBJ2-6; 8 nucleotides line up with TRBD2. V trimming: 4 bases; J trimming: 0 bases; junction bases outside the gene matches: 6. CDR1 and CDR2 (germline): SGHNT, YYREEE (reference sequence). The CDR3 has 17 amino acids. CDR3 DNA sequence: TGTGCCAGCAGCCCGGGGGGGGTAGCCTCTGGGGCCAACGTCCTGACTTTC. As protein: CASSPGGVASGANVLTF.

The V gene is TRBV5-5, the J gene TRBJ1-2; tentative D call: TRBD1 (6 bases). V lost 4 bases and J lost 2, with 12 bases in between. Germline V gene data show CDR1 as SGHKS and CDR2 as YYEKEE (reference sequence). This CDR3 has 14 amino acids. CDR3 nucleotides: TGTGCCAGCAGCCCGGGTCAGGGGAACTATGGCTACACCTTC. It is translated as CASSPGQGNYGYTF. Together with reference TRBV5-5 and TRBJ1-2, the CDR3 gives the full variable domain: DAGVTQSPTHLIKTRGQQVTLRCSPISGHKSVSWYQQVLGQGPQFIFQYYEKEERGRGNFPDRFSARQFPNYSSELNVNALLLGDSALYLCASSPGQGNYGYTFGSGTRLTVV.

On this clone: Sequence at one end of the junction differs from germline and may be a read error. The chain carries TRBV10-3 and TRBJ1-1; D is undetermined. Germline CDR1 is ENHRY and CDR2 is SYGVKD. The CDR3 totals 13 residues. In DNA form, the CDR3 reads TGTGCCATCAGTGAGTCGCAGAACAGTGAAGCTTTCTTT. This sequence encodes CAISESQNSEAFF.

The chain is built from TRBV10-3 and TRBJ1-2; 7 positions match TRBD1. Losses at the gene ends were 2 bases for V and 4 bases for J; bases not matched to a gene: 7. The CDR3 length is 15 residues. The germline gives CDR1 ENHRY, CDR2 SYGVKD. CDR3 coding DNA: TGTGCCATCAGTGAGACAGGGGATCCGATCTATGGCTACACCTTC. Protein: CAISETGDPIYGYTF.

This chain uses TRBV11-2 with TRBJ2-1; 9 nucleotides match TRBD2. From germline, CDR1 is SGHAT and CDR2 FQNNGV. V lost 1 base to trimming and J lost 3 bases; unmatched junction nucleotides: 4. The CDR3 length is 16 residues. This CDR3 is CASSLVSSGVYNEQFF. CDR3 DNA: TGTGCCAGCAGCTTAGTGTCTAGCGGGGTCTACAATGAGCAGTTCTTC.

The chain carries TRBV9 and TRBJ1-2; TRBD1 agrees at 8 bases. This CDR3 is 16 amino acids long. The junction had 13 bases not matched to a gene; V was cut back by 3 bases and J by 6 bases. In germline, CDR1 is SGDLS, CDR2 YYNGEE. DNA for the CDR3: TGTGCCAGCAGCGCTAGTCAGGGGGCCGTGGTCGATGGCTACACCTTC. Translation gives CASSASQGAVVDGYTF.

The V gene is TRBV5-4, the J gene TRBJ1-1; 8 bases line up with TRBD1. Unmatched junction bases numbered 8, after V lost 0 bases and J lost 4 bases. The CDR3 length is 16 residues. Germline assignment: CDR1 SGHNT and CDR2 YYREEE (reference sequence). The CDR3 protein is CASSLDTAGGGTEAFF. CDR3 sequence (DNA): TGTGCCAGCAGCTTGGATACAGCAGGGGGCGGCACTGAAGCTTTCTTT. The full variable domain, completed using reference TRBV5-4 and TRBJ1-1, is ETGVTQSPTHLIKTRGQQVTLRCSSQSGHNTVSWYQQALGQGPQFIFQYYREEENGRGNFPPRFSGLQFPNYSSELNVNALELDDSALYLCASSLDTAGGGTEAFFGQGTRLTVV.

The V call is TRBV5-8, the J call TRBJ1-5; D ambiguous. The V end lost 7 bases, the J end lost 5 bases, and 16 bases lay between the germline ends. Germline V gene lookup returns CDR1 SGHTS and CDR2 YDEGEE. The CDR3 extends over 14 amino acids. The CDR3: CASGVGGSDQPQHF. The CDR3 region has the DNA TGTGCCAGCGGGGTAGGCGGGAGTGATCAGCCCCAGCATTTT.

This clone was picked up one time. The J gene is TRBJ1-5, the V gene TRBV18; D call uncertain. The CDR3 spans 16 residues. Trimming stripped 1 base from V and 1 base from J, with 11 bases between. Germline V gene sequence: CDR1 KGHSH, CDR2 LQKENI. This chain's CDR3 is CASSPLPGYSNQPQHF. For the CDR3, the DNA is TGTGCCAGCTCACCACTCCCGGGTTACAGCAATCAGCCCCAGCATTTT.

V and J are TRBV6-5 and TRBJ2-7; TRBD2 aligns across 12 bases. With 6 bases clipped from V and 2 bases from J, the junction kept 5 bases outside the gene matches. The germline V gene has CDR1 MNHEY and CDR2 SVGAGI. CDR3 length: 15 amino acids. The CDR3 region has the DNA TGTGCCAGCAGCTTGACTAGCGGGAGCCCCTACGAGCAGTACTTC. Translated: CASSLTSGSPYEQYF.

The V and J genes are TRBV27 and TRBJ2-7; 9 bases line up with TRBD2. The V gene end was trimmed by 8 bases and the J gene end by 0 bases; junction bases not matched to a gene: 5. The length of the CDR3 is 14 residues. Per germline, CDR1 MNHEY and CDR2 SMNVEV (reference sequence). In DNA form, the CDR3 reads TGTGCCAGCCGACTAGCGGCATACTCCTACGAGCAGTACTTC. Translated, it gives CASRLAAYSYEQYF.

This clone has just one count. The chain carries TRBV10-3 and TRBJ1-3, with D perhaps matching TRBD1 (6 bases). CDR3 length: 14 amino acids. Trimming removed 4 bases at V and 1 base at J, with 8 bases between. Germline V gene lookup returns CDR1 ENHRY and CDR2 SYGVKD. The CDR3 protein is CAISVDRSGNTIYF. DNA for the CDR3: TGTGCCATCAGTGTTGACAGGTCTGGAAACACCATATATTTT.